This is a list of T cell receptor beta chains from one sample in a study of sequential checkpoint blockade in melanoma. TCRdb keeps only in-frame clones here, not all; method: immunoSEQ multiplex PCR. The data show tens of thousands of clones, about 89% seen once. The input for sequencing was CD8+ T cells sorted from blood (inferred from file names), taken from a patient given nivolumab and ipilimumab in sequence. The receptors here all came from a human donor with melanoma. The CDR3 runs from the conserved cysteine through the conserved F or W. Clone size is stated in some rows and not others, as once, few, many or a class when expanded.

v_call: TRBV18; clone_size: -; j_call: TRBJ2-3; cdr3_aa: CASSPVANTDTQYF
v_call: TRBV27; clone_size: -; j_call: TRBJ2-1; cdr3_aa: CASSPGLANNEQFF
v_call: TRBV19; clone_size: -; j_call: TRBJ1-5; cdr3_aa: CASSIGTGGYQPQHF
v_call: TRBV9; clone_size: -; j_call: TRBJ1-6; cdr3_aa: CASSAPSTAYNSPLHF
v_call: TRBV28; clone_size: -; j_call: TRBJ2-7; cdr3_aa: CASSLVTSYEQYF
v_call: TRBV27; clone_size: -; j_call: TRBJ2-2; cdr3_aa: CASLPTGPTGELFF
v_call: TRBV9; clone_size: few; j_call: TRBJ2-7; cdr3_aa: CASSAGTGVYEQYF
v_call: TRBV10-3; clone_size: -; j_call: TRBJ2-2; cdr3_aa: CAITSGGSGELFF
v_call: TRBV27; clone_size: -; j_call: TRBJ1-1; cdr3_aa: CASSLSNRGMTEAFF
v_call: TRBV7-8; clone_size: -; j_call: TRBJ2-2; cdr3_aa: CASSLGAGGQGTGELFF
v_call: TRBV29-1; clone_size: -; j_call: TRBJ2-3; cdr3_aa: CSVGGGNTDTQYF
v_call: TRBV6-5; clone_size: -; j_call: TRBJ1-2; cdr3_aa: CASSEIQGAYGYTF
v_call: TRBV5-1; clone_size: -; j_call: TRBJ1-1; cdr3_aa: CASSSRDRGPNTEAFF
v_call: TRBV21-1; clone_size: -; j_call: TRBJ1-4; cdr3_aa: CASTRGTEAGLFF
v_call: TRBV7-9; clone_size: -; j_call: TRBJ1-2; cdr3_aa: CASNTLEGVEGYTF
v_call: TRBV15; clone_size: few; j_call: TRBJ1-3; cdr3_aa: CATSQGQTGNTIYF
v_call: TRBV19; clone_size: -; j_call: TRBJ2-7; cdr3_aa: CASSIGDTGYEQYF
v_call: TRBV4-3; clone_size: -; j_call: TRBJ2-1; cdr3_aa: CASSQDYNPGQEQFF
v_call: TRBV30; clone_size: -; j_call: TRBJ2-3; cdr3_aa: CAWSNGQGLYTDTQYF
v_call: TRBV5-4; clone_size: -; j_call: TRBJ2-7; cdr3_aa: CASSLATSGYEQYF
v_call: TRBV7-8; clone_size: -; j_call: TRBJ1-2; cdr3_aa: CASSLGDVKRRGYTF
v_call: TRBV9; clone_size: -; j_call: TRBJ2-7; cdr3_aa: CASSPTSGVSYEQYF
v_call: TRBV29-1; clone_size: -; j_call: TRBJ2-2; cdr3_aa: CSVRRVLGPEGTGELFF
v_call: TRBV19; clone_size: few; j_call: TRBJ1-5; cdr3_aa: CASKTQGLEPQHF
v_call: TRBV5-5; clone_size: -; j_call: TRBJ2-7; cdr3_aa: CASSLGVAEQYF
v_call: TRBV29-1; clone_size: -; j_call: TRBJ2-2; cdr3_aa: CSVEDLASPNTGELFF
v_call: TRBV28; clone_size: few; j_call: TRBJ1-4; cdr3_aa: CASRGTGEKLFF
v_call: TRBV5-4; clone_size: once; j_call: TRBJ2-7; cdr3_aa: CASSLRGGGFRYEQYF
v_call: TRBV6-4; clone_size: -; j_call: TRBJ2-3; cdr3_aa: CASSEVGETDTQYF
v_call: TRBV4-3; clone_size: -; j_call: TRBJ2-7; cdr3_aa: CASSHRTSGHEQYF
v_call: TRBV28; clone_size: -; j_call: TRBJ1-4; cdr3_aa: CASSSLAGGEKLFF
v_call: TRBV7-9; clone_size: -; j_call: TRBJ2-1; cdr3_aa: CASSSLDRFHNEQFF
v_call: TRBV10-3; clone_size: few; j_call: TRBJ2-7; cdr3_aa: CAISDRAGEQYF
v_call: TRBV6-5; clone_size: -; j_call: TRBJ2-7; cdr3_aa: CASSYVAGGREQYF